The entry below gives a single T cell receptor beta chain sequence along with its context. The specificity of this receptor is unknown. No qualities accompany the bases; no much larger clone lies one base away. The data derive from a study of T-cell memory formation after mild COVID-19 (dated by TCRdb to about 2021). Regarding the study in general: TCR sequence clusters from the two donors were largely donor specific. Two young, previously healthy adult volunteers, one female and one male, were included in the cohort. In a couple of donors, T-cell clones that expanded and contracted after mild COVID-19 were tracked by sequencing TCRalpha and TCRbeta repertoires over time.

The sequencer listed for this sample is Illumina NovaSeq 6000. TCRalpha and TCRbeta cDNA libraries were constructed by 5'RACE with constant-segment primers, with sample barcodes and unique molecular identifiers being introduced. RNA was extracted from every sample with Trizol reagent. Libraries were amplified in two PCR steps, with a second sample barcode and Illumina TruSeq adapters added in the second step. Sequencing of the libraries was done on an Illumina NovaSeq, producing 2 x 150 bp paired-end reads. The paper's data handling went like this. With migec v1.2.7, reads were demultiplexed and then collapsed into UMI-guided consensus sequences. Using mixcr v2.1.11, UMI consensuses were aligned to TRA and TRB V and J templates and then assembled into clonotypes. A clonotype was counted as expanded or contracted only if both edgeR and NoisET called the change significant, with noise models trained on biological replicates. For edgeR calls, a false discovery rate-adjusted p below 0.01 and a log2 fold-change threshold of 1 were applied. As an exploratory analysis of dynamics, PCA with hierarchical clustering was applied to max-normalized trajectories of the 1000 most abundant clonotypes. The CD4 or CD8 phenotype of responding clones was assigned using the separately sequenced CD4+ and CD8+ repertoires. TCRdb's own reprocessing of the public reads used fastp at Q25 and MiXCR and kept productive beta chains. When rows share a CDR3 protein, they turn into one entry using the most common DNA and genes. TCRdb, not the original authors, processed these V and J calls. Counted in this sample were roughly 250,000 distinct CDR3 sequences; roughly 15% of them appeared once. The ten largest clones capture 3.5% to 4% of the sample.

Deletion took 1 base off V and 2 bases off J, with a span of 7 bases between the germline ends. From the cysteine up to the phenylalanine, the CDR3 has a length of 14 residues. The only DNA kept is the CDR3, 42 bases in frame from the first base. The CDR1 and CDR2 encoded by the germline V gene are SGHTA and FQGNSA. Ficoll-Paque density gradient centrifugation was used to isolate PBMCs. Overall results and qualifications from the work: Some responding clones were detected in pre-infection memory, which suggested that pre-existing cross-reactive memory T cells had joined the SARS-CoV-2 response. Contracting CD4+ clones were located mainly in the CM and EM memory subsets, whereas CD8+ clones were found to be enriched in EMRA. Clones that contracted from day 15 to 85 showed balanced CD4/CD8 phenotypes, whereas a second wave of clones that expanded from day 15 to 37 leaned towards CD4+. The study covered only a couple of mild cases, and larger cohorts including severe cases with pre-infection samples were considered necessary. The second-wave clones that peaked on day 37 were not confirmed to be SARS-CoV-2 specific.

This chain joins TRBV7-2 to TRBJ2-3, with no D gene named confidently. Material: PBMCs or a T cell subset sorted from them (not recorded which). The origin of this receptor is a man younger than 35 who had mild COVID-19 (a few samples of this study predate the infection). The sample titles of this study are shuffled in the database, so cell type and time point are left out; the donor was told from shared clones. At the DNA level, the sequence is TGTGCCAGCAGCTTAGAAGGCTTCACAGATACGCAGTATTTT. It codes for CASSLEGFTDTQYF.